The 28 T cell receptor beta chains reported below all come from one sample, sequenced in a study of cytomegalovirus exposure and HLA in healthy donors. 60 Vbeta and 13 Jbeta primers were used in PCR. Libraries were prepared by immunoSEQ multiplex PCR; TCRdb keeps only in-frame clonotypes and omits some of them. This table has 130,000 or so clones, over 75% appearing once. The specimen sequenced was PBMCs. These receptors came from a middle-aged man in good health and CMV-seronegative.

This clone appeared a single time. The CDR3 sequence is CSVPNPLAGAYEQYF. DNA of the CDR3: TGCAGCGTCCCCAACCCGCTAGCGGGGGCCTACGAGCAGTACTTC. The genes are TRBV29-1 and TRBJ2-7; 10 positions agree with TRBD2. The germline gives CDR1 SQVTM, CDR2 ANQGSEA. The CDR3 has 15 residues. The junction had 10 bases not matched to a gene; V was cut back by 6 bases and J by 2 bases.

The chain links TRBV7-2 to TRBJ2-6; D unresolved. The V end was cut by 6 bases, the J end by 0 bases, with 18 bases between. This CDR3 contains 18 residues. Germline V gene data show CDR1 as SGHTA and CDR2 as FQGNSA. CDR3 region: CASRLKSLSVSGANVLTF. The CDR3 nucleotides read TGTGCCAGCAGACTAAAAAGTCTGTCAGTCTCTGGGGCCAACGTCCTGACTTTC. The whole variable domain, remainder taken from reference TRBV7-2 and TRBJ2-6, is GAGVSQSPSNKVTEKGKDVELRCDPISGHTALYWYRQSLGQGLEFLIYFQGNSAPDKSGLPSDRFSAERTGGSVSTLTIQRTQQEDSAVYLCASRLKSLSVSGANVLTFGAGSRLTVL.

The rearrangement uses TRBV18 and TRBJ1-1, with D unclear. V was cut by 4 bases and J by 4 bases, with 13 bases left in between. Germline assignment: CDR1 KGHSH and CDR2 LQKENI. This CDR3 spans 14 amino acids. CDR3 sequence reads: CASSLNQEGTEAFF. In nucleotides, the CDR3 is TGTGCCAGCTCACTCAATCAGGAGGGCACTGAAGCTTTCTTT.

The V call is TRBV28, the J call TRBJ2-7, with D unclear. V lost 6 bases, J lost 3 bases, and 18 bases lay in between. The germline V gene encodes CDR1 MDHEN and CDR2 SYDVKM. This CDR3 has 15 amino acids. The CDR3 nucleotides are TGTGCCAGCAGCCCTGTGACGACTCAGTTCTACGAGCAGTACTTC. Protein: CASSPVTTQFYEQYF.

This chain joins TRBV14 and TRBJ2-1; tentative D call: TRBD1 (7 bases). This CDR3 has 15 residues. Trimming cost V 1 base and J 9 bases, with 16 bases left between them. Per germline, CDR1 SGHDN and CDR2 FVKESK. The CDR3 loop reads CASSQAGGGWSEQFF. The CDR3 DNA is TGTGCCAGCAGCCAAGCAGGGGGAGGCTGGTCTGAGCAGTTCTTC. The full variable domain, completed using reference TRBV14 and TRBJ2-1, is EAGVTQFPSHSVIEKGQTVTLRCDPISGHDNLYWYRRVMGKEIKFLLHFVKESKQDESGMPNNRFLAERTGGTYSTLKVQPAELEDSGVYFCASSQAGGGWSEQFFGPGTRLTVL.

The CDR3 coding sequence is TGTGCCAGCACCCCCCGACGGGACGGGGAGCTGTTTTTT. The encoded protein is CASTPRRDGELFF. The J gene is TRBJ2-2, the V gene TRBV7-9, with D tentatively TRBD2 (5 bases). V was trimmed by 7 bases and J by 7 bases, leaving 13 bases between them. This CDR3 comprises 13 residues. The germline gives CDR1 SEHNR, CDR2 FQNEAQ (reference sequence). The variable domain in full, completed from reference TRBV7-9 and TRBJ2-2, reads DTGVSQNPRHKITKRGQNVTFRCDPISEHNRLYWYRQTLGQGPEFLTYFQNEAQLEKSRLLSDRFSAERPKGSFSTLEIQRTEQGDSAMYLCASTPRRDGELFFGEGSRLTVL.

This chain uses TRBV7-8 with TRBJ1-4; D unclear. The CDR3 is 19 amino acids. Trimming pared 2 bases from V and 1 base from J, leaving 20 bases between. The germline V gene encodes CDR1 SGHVS and CDR2 FQNEAQ. Here the CDR3 reads CASSLPGGWSPGTNEKLFF. The CDR3 nucleotides are TGTGCCAGCAGCTTACCAGGAGGGTGGTCCCCTGGAACTAATGAAAAACTGTTTTTT.

This clone was picked up a small number of times. This sequence joins TRBV2 and TRBJ2-3, with D perhaps matching TRBD1 (5 bases). Trimming left V 6 bases short and J 0 bases short, with 16 bases between. The CDR3 extends over 16 amino acids. Per the germline V gene, CDR1 is SNHLY and CDR2 is FYNNEI. The CDR3 region is CASRISGITSTDTQYF. The CDR3 nucleotides are TGTGCCAGCAGAATCTCAGGGATTACTAGCACAGATACGCAGTATTTT.

V gene TRBV7-6 combines with J gene TRBJ2-5; TRBD2 matches at 8 bases. CDR1 SGHVS and CDR2 FNYEAQ come from the germline V gene. Trimming took 6 bases from V and 4 from J; bases not matched to a gene: 13. The CDR3 has 16 residues. The CDR3 is CASSEDTSGFGETQYF. The CDR3 nucleotides read TGTGCCAGCAGTGAAGACACTAGCGGCTTTGGAGAGACCCAGTACTTC.

The chain employs TRBV28 and TRBJ1-1; D gene unclear. With 2 bases removed from V and 0 bases from J, the gap between germline ends came to 7 bases. CDR3 size: 14 residues. The germline gives CDR1 MDHEN, CDR2 SYDVKM. The CDR3 spells CASSLRVVNTEAFF. The CDR3 DNA reads TGTGCCAGCAGTTTACGGGTAGTGAACACTGAAGCTTTCTTT.

The chain uses TRBV7-3 and TRBJ1-2, with D perhaps TRBD1 (5 bases). CDR3 size: 14 residues. Trimming took off 3 bases at V and 6 bases at J, with 14 bases between the two ends. Germline CDR1 reads SGHTA; CDR2 reads FQGTGA. CDR3 sequence: CASSLGGSGDGYTF. CDR3 nucleotides: TGTGCCAGCAGCTTGGGGGGGTCAGGAGATGGCTACACCTTC.

This sequence joins TRBV19 and TRBJ2-6; 8 positions match TRBD1. The CDR3 contains 18 residues. Germline V gene data show CDR1 as LNHDA and CDR2 as SQIVND (reference sequence). Losses at the gene ends were 5 bases for V and 0 bases for J; bases not matched to a gene: 9. CDR3 bases: TGTGCCAGTAGTGCTCCGGACAGGGTTGGCTCTGGGGCCAACGTCCTGACTTTC. Protein: CASSAPDRVGSGANVLTF.

The rearrangement uses TRBV7-9 and TRBJ2-7, with TRBD1 identical over 11 bases. J lost 3 bases, V lost 5 bases, and 3 bases had no gene match. CDR3 size: 14 residues. The germline CDR1 and CDR2 sequences are SEHNR and FQNEAQ (reference sequence). DNA for the CDR3: TGTGCCAGCAGCAAGGGGACAGGGGGCTACGAGCAGTACTTC. Translating it yields CASSKGTGGYEQYF. Combining the CDR3 with reference TRBV7-9 and TRBJ2-7 gives the whole variable domain DTGVSQNPRHKITKRGQNVTFRCDPISEHNRLYWYRQTLGQGPEFLTYFQNEAQLEKSRLLSDRFSAERPKGSFSTLEIQRTEQGDSAMYLCASSKGTGGYEQYFGPGTRLTVT.

The chain's CDR3 is CASSPRRDSEQFF. The CDR3 bases are TGTGCCAGCAGCCCAAGACGGGACAGCGAGCAGTTCTTC. The V gene is TRBV7-3, the J gene TRBJ2-1; TRBD1 agrees at 7 bases. This CDR3 has 13 residues. CDR1 SGHTA and CDR2 FQGTGA come from the germline V gene. V was clipped by 5 bases and J by 10 bases; unmatched bases: 8.

The rearrangement links TRBV7-9 to TRBJ2-2; 8 nucleotides match TRBD1. V dropped 5 bases and J dropped 7; count of bases not matched to a gene: 9. Germline assignment: CDR1 SEHNR and CDR2 FQNEAQ (reference sequence). This CDR3 contains 15 residues. The CDR3 DNA reads as TGTGCCAGCAGCGCCCCGACAGGGGTAGGCGGGGAGCTGTTTTTT. This translates into CASSAPTGVGGELFF.

This chain uses TRBV5-1 with TRBJ1-5; possible D gene TRBD1, 6 bases. V was trimmed by 0 bases and J by 6 bases, leaving 13 bases between them. From germline, CDR1 is SGHRS and CDR2 YFSETQ. The CDR3 contains 15 residues. The CDR3 DNA reads TGCGCCAGCAGCTTGGATGGGGGCGCGGGTCAGCCCCAGCATTTT. Translated, it gives CASSLDGGAGQPQHF.

The rearrangement joins TRBV7-5 to TRBJ2-3; no check of the table's D call, TRBD2, against the DNA was made. TRBV7-5 is noted as a pseudogene. This CDR3 is built from 18 residues. The CDR3 nucleotides are TGTGTCAGAAAGCTTACCTCCTTCGGGGGATTAGGCACAGATACGCAGTATTTT. Translated: CVRKLTSFGGLGTDTQYF.

This clone was seen once. Mismatch with germline at one junction end may stem from a read error. The gene calls are TRBV7-9 and TRBJ2-5, with 7 positions matching TRBD2. The CDR3 totals 15 residues. CDR1 SEHNR and CDR2 FQNEAQ come from the germline V gene (reference sequence). CDR3 sequence: CSSSVGGRAVETQYF. CDR3 bases: TGTTCCAGCAGCGTTGGTGGGAGGGCCGTGGAGACCCAGTACTTC.

Comments on this clone: At the DNA level, this CDR3 is encoded by other sequences in the same sample as well. The chain joins TRBV5-1 to TRBJ2-1; 8 positions agree with TRBD2. The CDR3 spans 15 residues. With 0 bases clipped from V and 7 bases from J, the junction kept 6 bases outside the gene matches. Per the germline V gene, CDR1 is SGHRS and CDR2 is YFSETQ. The CDR3, as DNA: TGCGCCAGCAGCTTGGTGGCGGGGGGAAGGAATGAGCAGTTCTTC. Its translation: CASSLVAGGRNEQFF. The complete variable domain, with remaining parts taken from reference TRBV5-1 and TRBJ2-1, reads KAGVTQTPRYLIKTRGQQVTLSCSPISGHRSVSWYQQTPGQGLQFLFEYFSETQRNKGNFPGRFSGRQFSNSRSEMNVSTLELGDSALYLCASSLVAGGRNEQFFGPGTRLTVL.

V and J are TRBV27 and TRBJ2-3; 15 nucleotides line up with TRBD2. The V segment lost 6 bases and the J segment 6 bases; nucleotides outside the gene matches: 4. Germline V gives CDR1 MNHEY, CDR2 SMNVEV (reference sequence). CDR3 length: 15 residues. CDR3 residues: CASRGTSGRLDTQYF. The CDR3 nucleotides are TGTGCCAGCAGGGGGACTAGCGGGAGGTTGGATACGCAGTATTTT.

This clone has just a few counts. The chain carries TRBV7-9 and TRBJ2-5; D might be TRBD1 (8 bases). Trimming removed 5 bases at V and 2 bases at J, with 24 bases between. This CDR3 comprises 18 residues. Looked up from germline, CDR1 is SEHNR and CDR2 is FQNEAQ (reference sequence). CDR3 residues: CASSRQREDREGQETQYF. CDR3 sequence (DNA): TGTGCCAGCAGCCGCCAGCGAGAGGACAGGGAGGGACAAGAGACCCAGTACTTC.

As for this clone: This CDR3 is also generated by other DNA sequences in the sample. CDR3 in amino acids: CASRSRLATHNEQFF. CDR3 in DNA: TGTGCCAGCAGATCGAGACTCGCTACTCACAATGAGCAGTTCTTC. The gene calls are TRBV6-1 and TRBJ2-1; D unclear. CDR1 MNHNS and CDR2 SASEGT come from the germline V gene. The CDR3 is made up of 15 amino acids. The V end was cut by 6 bases, the J end by 5 bases, with 17 bases between.

The V call is TRBV6-5, the J call TRBJ2-3, with 10 bases identical to TRBD2. With V trimmed by 5 bases and J by 4 bases, 6 bases remained unmatched. This CDR3 contains 15 residues. Germline lookup yields CDR1 MNHEY and CDR2 SVGAGI. CDR3 region: CASSLSGGRPDTQYF. The CDR3 DNA is TGTGCCAGCAGTCTTAGCGGGGGGCGCCCAGATACGCAGTATTTT.

The gene calls are TRBV6-6 and TRBJ1-2; unclear D gene. Germline V gene lookup returns CDR1 MNHNY and CDR2 SVGAGI (reference sequence). Trimming removed 8 bases from V and 3 bases from J, with 7 bases in between. The CDR3 contains 11 residues. The CDR3, as DNA: TGTGCCAGCGTATCGGACTATGGCTACACCTTC. Translating it yields CASVSDYGYTF.

Points on this clone: One end of the junction does not line up with germline, which may come from a read error. This chain joins TRBV4-1 and TRBJ2-7; 7 bases agree with TRBD2. The germline gives CDR1 MGHRA, CDR2 YSYEKL. CDR3 length: 17 amino acids. CDR3 sequence reads: CASSQSPLGGSPYDQYF. The CDR3 region has the DNA TGCGCCAGCAGCCAATCCCCCCTGGGCGGGAGTCCCTACGATCAGTACTTC.

The V and J genes are TRBV21-1 and TRBJ2-1; whether TRBD2, the table's D call, matches the DNA was not checked. TRBV21-1 is a pseudogene. The CDR3 runs 17 residues. The CDR3 DNA follows: TGTGCCAGCAGCAAAGAAGAAGTCGACTCTTTTTACAATGAGCAGTTCTTC. Its translation is CASSKEEVDSFYNEQFF.

The chain combines TRBV6-6 with TRBJ2-7; perhaps TRBD2 as D (6 bases). Germline loops: CDR1 MNHNY, CDR2 SVGAGI (reference sequence). The CDR3 has 13 residues. The ends were cut back, 5 bases at V and 7 bases at J, with 15 bases in the middle. CDR3 sequence: CASSPDYREEQYF. CDR3 DNA: TGTGCCAGCAGTCCGGACTATCGAGAGGAGCAGTACTTC.

The rearrangement joins TRBV4-2 to TRBJ2-5; TRBD1 is a possible D gene (5 bases). Gene TRBJ2-7 matches the end of the DNA better, so the J call may be wrong. The CDR3 runs 16 residues. Germline V CDR1 and CDR2: LGHNA, YNFKEQ. In DNA, the CDR3 is TGTGCCAGCAGCCAAGAGGATCCCCAGGGAACCTACGAGCAGTACTTC. This gives the protein CASSQEDPQGTYEQYF.